A selection of T cell receptor beta chains follows, all from one sample in a study of low-dose radiotherapy and immunotherapy resistance in tumors. From the reads, TCRdb called clonotypes with MiXCR, one entry per CDR3 protein. This table holds around 79,000 distinct CDR3 sequences, approximately 17% found once. The input for sequencing was PBMCs, taken before treatment. These receptors were obtained from a male donor with prostate cancer. Each CDR3 is given with its conserved first and last residue. A D gene is named only where the DNA matches it firmly. Only some rows state a clone size, as once, few, many or a class for expanded clones.

CDR3 protein: CASSYIDQPQHF
CDR3 DNA: TGTGCCAGTAGCTACATCGATCAGCCCCAGCATTTT
J gene: TRBJ1-5
V gene: TRBV19
D gene: .
clone size: many

CDR3 protein: CATSDLTTGKLFF
CDR3 DNA: TGTGCCACCAGTGATTTAACGACTGGGAAACTGTTTTTT
J gene: TRBJ1-4
V gene: TRBV24-1
D gene: .
clone size: many

CDR3 protein: CATSAPSAGRSSYEQYF
CDR3 DNA: TGTGCCACCAGTGCCCCATCGGCGGGCAGGAGCTCCTACGAGCAGTACTTC
J gene: TRBJ2-7
V gene: TRBV24-1
D gene: .
clone size: many

CDR3 protein: CSTRTRGNQPQHF
CDR3 DNA: TGCAGTACGAGGACCCGGGGCAATCAGCCCCAGCATTTT
J gene: TRBJ1-5
V gene: TRBV20-1
D gene: .
clone size: many

CDR3 protein: CSASFGGRKREKLFF
CDR3 DNA: TGCAGTGCTAGTTTCGGGGGGCGTAAAAGAGAAAAACTGTTTTTT
J gene: TRBJ1-4
V gene: TRBV20-1
D gene: .
clone size: many

CDR3 protein: CASSKTALNTEAFF
CDR3 DNA: TGTGCCAGCAGTAAGACAGCCCTGAACACTGAAGCTTTCTTT
J gene: TRBJ1-1
V gene: TRBV6-2/TRBV6-3
D gene: .
clone size: many

CDR3 protein: CASSPPSGQNSPLHF
CDR3 DNA: TGTGCCAGCTCACCACCGTCCGGACAGAATTCACCCCTCCACTTT
J gene: TRBJ1-6
V gene: TRBV18
D gene: .
clone size: many

CDR3 protein: CASSLYFEITGRGPEAFF
CDR3 DNA: TGTGCCAGCAGTTTATATTTTGAGATAACAGGGCGGGGACCTGAAGCTTTCTTT
J gene: TRBJ1-1
V gene: TRBV12-3/TRBV12-4
D gene: .
clone size: many

CDR3 protein: CASGTLETQYF
CDR3 DNA: TGTGCCAGCGGTACTTTGGAGACCCAGTACTTC
J gene: TRBJ2-5
V gene: TRBV7-9
D gene: .
clone size: many

CDR3 protein: CASSLRAGKDEQFF
CDR3 DNA: TGTGCCAGCAGTTTAAGGGCAGGGAAGGATGAGCAGTTCTTC
J gene: TRBJ2-1
V gene: TRBV12-3/TRBV12-4
D gene: .
clone size: many

CDR3 protein: CAWSPGLTQKLFF
CDR3 DNA: TGTGCCTGGAGTCCGGGACTCACTCAAAAACTGTTTTTT
J gene: TRBJ1-4
V gene: TRBV30
D gene: .
clone size: few

CDR3 protein: CASSQVGQSEAFF
CDR3 DNA: TGCGCCAGCAGCCAAGTCGGACAGAGTGAAGCTTTCTTT
J gene: TRBJ1-1
V gene: TRBV4-1
D gene: .
clone size: many

CDR3 protein: CSAPRDERGEQYF
CDR3 DNA: TGCAGTGCTCCCAGGGATGAGAGGGGCGAGCAGTACTTC
J gene: TRBJ2-7
V gene: TRBV20-1
D gene: .
clone size: .

CDR3 protein: CASSPRTSGSTDTQYF
CDR3 DNA: TGTGCCAGCAGCCCACGGACTAGCGGGAGCACAGATACGCAGTATTTT
J gene: TRBJ2-3
V gene: TRBV13
D gene: TRBD2
clone size: many

CDR3 protein: CASSYSGFVDEQYF
CDR3 DNA: TGTGCCAGCAGTTACTCTGGGTTCGTCGACGAGCAGTACTTC
J gene: TRBJ2-7
V gene: TRBV6-5
D gene: .
clone size: .

CDR3 protein: CASSLDFRTDTQYF
CDR3 DNA: TGTGCCAGCAGCCTCGACTTTCGCACAGATACGCAGTATTTT
J gene: TRBJ2-3
V gene: TRBV2
D gene: .
clone size: many

CDR3 protein: CASSYSPRLAGGYEQYF
CDR3 DNA: TGTGCCAGCAGTTACTCCCCCCGACTAGCGGGAGGCTACGAGCAGTACTTC
J gene: TRBJ2-7
V gene: TRBV6-6
D gene: TRBD2
clone size: many

CDR3 protein: CASSVMMEPQHF
CDR3 DNA: TGTGCCAGCAGCGTAATGATGGAGCCCCAGCATTTT
J gene: TRBJ1-5
V gene: TRBV7-2
D gene: .
clone size: many

CDR3 protein: CATSDYGSQETQYF
CDR3 DNA: TGTGCCACCAGTGATTACGGGAGCCAAGAGACCCAGTACTTC
J gene: TRBJ2-5
V gene: TRBV24-1
D gene: .
clone size: many

CDR3 protein: CASSPTAARPSYEQYF
CDR3 DNA: TGCGCCAGCAGCCCGACGGCGGCCCGGCCCTCCTACGAGCAGTACTTC
J gene: TRBJ2-7
V gene: TRBV5-1
D gene: .
clone size: few

CDR3 protein: CSVEWSGANVLTF
CDR3 DNA: TGCAGCGTTGAGTGGTCCGGGGCCAACGTCCTGACTTTC
J gene: TRBJ2-6
V gene: TRBV29-1
D gene: .
clone size: many

CDR3 protein: CATSTGVNIQYF
CDR3 DNA: TGTGCCACCTCGACAGGGGTAAACATTCAGTACTTC
J gene: TRBJ2-4
V gene: TRBV10-3
D gene: TRBD1
clone size: many

CDR3 protein: CASSRQGPQLFTEAFF
CDR3 DNA: TGTGCCAGCTCACGACAGGGGCCCCAACTTTTCACTGAAGCTTTCTTT
J gene: TRBJ1-1
V gene: TRBV18
D gene: TRBD1
clone size: many

CDR3 protein: CASSHGTDPPYEQYF
CDR3 DNA: TGTGCCAGCAGCCACGGGACAGATCCTCCCTACGAGCAGTACTTC
J gene: TRBJ2-7
V gene: TRBV4-2
D gene: TRBD1
clone size: .

CDR3 protein: CASSPTSFGELFF
CDR3 DNA: TGCGCCAGCAGCCCCACTAGTTTCGGGGAGCTGTTTTTT
J gene: TRBJ2-2
V gene: TRBV10-1
D gene: .
clone size: many

CDR3 protein: CASSLVPVTYGYTF
CDR3 DNA: TGTGCCAGCAGCTTAGTCCCGGTAACCTATGGCTACACCTTC
J gene: TRBJ1-2
V gene: TRBV7-9
D gene: .
clone size: many

CDR3 protein: CATSDSTLAGRNEQFF
CDR3 DNA: TGTGCCACCAGTGATTCCACGCTAGCGGGGCGAAATGAGCAGTTCTTC
J gene: TRBJ2-1
V gene: TRBV24-1
D gene: TRBD2
clone size: many

CDR3 protein: CASSADRAGNYGYTF
CDR3 DNA: TGCGCCAGCAGTGCAGACAGGGCCGGTAACTATGGCTACACCTTC
J gene: TRBJ1-2
V gene: TRBV4-1
D gene: TRBD1
clone size: many

CDR3 protein: CASSPNYEQYF
CDR3 DNA: TGTGCCAGCAGTCCCAACTACGAGCAGTACTTC
J gene: TRBJ2-7
V gene: TRBV28
D gene: .
clone size: many

CDR3 protein: CASGQFWGQTNEQFF
CDR3 DNA: TGCGCCAGCGGCCAGTTTTGGGGACAGACCAATGAGCAGTTCTTC
J gene: TRBJ2-1
V gene: TRBV4-1
D gene: TRBD1
clone size: many

CDR3 protein: CASSLTGAQNIQYF
CDR3 DNA: TGTGCCAGCAGTTTGACCGGGGCCCAAAACATTCAGTACTTC
J gene: TRBJ2-4
V gene: TRBV28
D gene: .
clone size: .

CDR3 protein: CASSVASRGEAFF
CDR3 DNA: TGTGCCAGCAGCGTAGCTAGCCGAGGCGAAGCTTTCTTT
J gene: TRBJ1-1
V gene: TRBV9
D gene: .
clone size: .

CDR3 protein: CASRPPLAPKNGETQYF
CDR3 DNA: TGTGCCAGCAGACCACCTCTAGCGCCCAAAAATGGAGAGACCCAGTACTTC
J gene: TRBJ2-5
V gene: TRBV7-9
D gene: .
clone size: many

CDR3 protein: CASSVEWQRSAFF
CDR3 DNA: TGTGCCAGCAGTGTGGAGTGGCAACGCTCCGCTTTCTTT
J gene: TRBJ1-1
V gene: TRBV2
D gene: .
clone size: many

CDR3 protein: CASSGAAESYEQYF
CDR3 DNA: TGTGCCAGCAGTGGGGCTGCAGAATCCTACGAGCAGTACTTC
J gene: TRBJ2-7
V gene: TRBV6-1
D gene: .
clone size: many

CDR3 protein: CASSLRTSGGRTDTQYF
CDR3 DNA: TGTGCCAGCAGCTTACGGACTAGCGGGGGGCGCACAGATACGCAGTATTTT
J gene: TRBJ2-3
V gene: TRBV5-6
D gene: TRBD2
clone size: few

CDR3 protein: CASSQRSRDSSIYGYTF
CDR3 DNA: TGCGCCAGCAGCCAACGATCTCGGGACAGCAGTATCTATGGCTACACCTTC
J gene: TRBJ1-2
V gene: TRBV4-3
D gene: TRBD1
clone size: many

CDR3 protein: CASSPTRGGGAYEQFF
CDR3 DNA: TGTGCCAGCAGCCCAACCCGGGGCGGGGGGGCCTATGAGCAGTTCTTC
J gene: TRBJ2-1
V gene: TRBV2
D gene: TRBD2
clone size: many

CDR3 protein: CASSSGTGVSGLYEQYF
CDR3 DNA: TGTGCCAGCAGCAGCGGGACAGGAGTCTCTGGGCTCTACGAGCAGTACTTC
J gene: TRBJ2-7
V gene: TRBV7-9
D gene: .
clone size: many

CDR3 protein: CASSLGGSSGANVLTF
CDR3 DNA: TGTGCCAGCAGCTTAGGAGGCAGCTCTGGGGCCAACGTCCTGACTTTC
J gene: TRBJ2-6
V gene: TRBV7-2
D gene: .
clone size: many

CDR3 protein: CASSLTGTGLPYEQYF
CDR3 DNA: TGTGCCAGCAGCCTTACCGGGACAGGGTTGCCCTACGAGCAGTACTTC
J gene: TRBJ2-7
V gene: TRBV28
D gene: TRBD1
clone size: many

CDR3 protein: CASSGGYGREQYF
CDR3 DNA: TGTGCCAGCAGTGGAGGGTACGGGCGCGAGCAGTACTTC
J gene: TRBJ2-7
V gene: TRBV12-3/TRBV12-4
D gene: .
clone size: many

CDR3 protein: CASSQDLGYEQYF
CDR3 DNA: TGCGCCAGCAGCCAAGATTTGGGATACGAGCAGTACTTC
J gene: TRBJ2-7
V gene: TRBV4-1
D gene: .
clone size: few

CDR3 protein: CSVWLDIPSYEQYF
CDR3 DNA: TGCAGCGTGTGGCTCGATATACCCTCCTACGAGCAGTACTTC
J gene: TRBJ2-7
V gene: TRBV29-1
D gene: .
clone size: many

CDR3 protein: CASVTGASPLHF
CDR3 DNA: TGTGCCAGTGTCACAGGGGCTTCACCCCTCCACTTT
J gene: TRBJ1-6
V gene: TRBV28
D gene: TRBD1
clone size: few

CDR3 protein: CASSLFGTGRTDTQYF
CDR3 DNA: TGTGCCAGCAGTTTGTTCGGGACAGGGCGGACAGATACGCAGTATTTT
J gene: TRBJ2-3
V gene: TRBV12-3/TRBV12-4
D gene: TRBD1
clone size: many

CDR3 protein: CASSQRGPNLPYNEQFF
CDR3 DNA: TGCGCCAGCAGTCAACGGGGGCCTAACCTCCCCTACAATGAGCAGTTCTTC
J gene: TRBJ2-1
V gene: TRBV23-1
D gene: .
clone size: many

CDR3 protein: CASTGFADEQYF
CDR3 DNA: TGTGCCAGCACAGGGTTTGCTGACGAGCAGTACTTC
J gene: TRBJ2-7
V gene: TRBV7-9
D gene: .
clone size: .

CDR3 protein: CATKLQGGNTEAFF
CDR3 DNA: TGTGCCACCAAATTACAGGGGGGGAACACTGAAGCTTTCTTT
J gene: TRBJ1-1
V gene: TRBV28
D gene: TRBD1
clone size: .

CDR3 protein: CAISLTGVGMASGELFF
CDR3 DNA: TGTGCCATCAGCTTAACAGGTGTTGGCATGGCGTCCGGGGAGCTGTTTTTT
J gene: TRBJ2-2
V gene: TRBV10-3
D gene: .
clone size: many